This record covers a single TCR beta chain. As yet, its antigen is unknown. This entry comes from a study of shared clonotypes between healthy human individuals. Deletions cut 6 bases from V and 8 bases from J, with 10 bases between. The length of the CDR3 is 11 residues. CDR1 is LNHDA, CDR2 SQIVND, per germline (reference sequence). Produced via immunoSEQ multiplex PCR; TCRdb's table is partial and in-frame only. The sample consists of some 2 million clones, about 95% of them appearing once. CD45RO negativity and positive selection for CCR7 defined naive CD8 cells, a population that excluded terminally differentiated effector memory CD45RA+ cells. General study results and limits: Clonotypes not shared had lower generation probabilities than those common to all four donors. The study's rarefaction showed incomplete sorted-subset sequencing despite large depth. The diversity represented, both genetic and in exposure history, was limited by few donors. Larger estimated richness was generally recorded for naive subsets relative to memory subsets.

The chain carries TRBV19 and TRBJ1-1, with D hard to call. The specimen sequenced was naive CD8+ T cells sorted from blood. This clonotype was sampled from a young man in good health. The CDR3 DNA reads TGTGCCAGTAGGAAGGAATGGGAAGCTTTCTTT. Protein: CASRKEWEAFF.